A single T cell receptor beta chain is shown here with its context. The cohort comprised adults aged roughly 18 to 95 years residing in about 25 US areas. Assignments of participants to cohorts depended upon their own reported clinical history. The study counted Cohort 3 donors as recovered given two negative PCRs, clearance, or symptom resolution. Germline V gene lookup returns CDR1 LNHNV and CDR2 YYDKDF (reference sequence). The CDR3 is 14 amino acids. The V and J ends lost 2 bases and 1 base respectively, with 7 bases between them. These data come from a study of blood T cell repertoires in COVID-19. Across the whole study: The United States, Italy and Spain supplied acute and convalescent COVID-19 samples.

The assay was immunoSEQ multiplex PCR, and TCRdb's table has in-frame clones only and misses some. The sample includes some 320,000 clones, about nine tenths of them seen just once. The sample consisted of PBMCs or T cells enriched from blood (not recorded which). This chain joins TRBV15 and TRBJ2-3, with D possibly being TRBD1 (6 bases). This TCR derives from a man between 60 and 70 years old who had recovered from COVID-19. In nucleotides, the CDR3 is TGTGCCACCAGCAGAAGGACAGGCACAGATACGCAGTATTTT. It codes for CATSRRTGTDTQYF.